Below, 27 T cell receptor beta chains from the same sample are listed, as sequenced in a study of T-cell memory formation after mild COVID-19. TCRdb passed the 5' RACE reads through MiXCR, listing each CDR3 protein once. This sample has over 120,000 distinct CDR3 sequences, with 15% to 20% found just once. Sequencing input: PBMCs or a T cell subset sorted from them (not recorded which). These receptors all stem from an adult woman who had mild COVID-19 (a few samples of this study predate the infection). Cell type and time point are not known.

V gene TRBV29-1 combines with J gene TRBJ1-2; no clear D gene. Looked up from germline, CDR1 is SQVTM and CDR2 is ANQGSEA. The V gene lost 3 bases and the J gene lost 2 bases, with 7 bases spanning the gap. CDR3 length: 12 amino acids. The CDR3 nucleotides are TGCAGCGTTGACTCAGCCAACTATGGCTACACCTTC. Protein sequence: CSVDSANYGYTF.

The V and J genes are TRBV20-1 and TRBJ1-2; D gene unclear. The germline V gene has CDR1 DFQATT and CDR2 SNEGSKA (reference sequence). The CDR3 has 10 amino acids. Deletions cut 6 bases from V and 6 bases from J, with 8 bases between. CDR3 region: CSAQQNGYTF. The DNA of the CDR3 is TGCAGTGCCCAACAGAATGGCTACACCTTC.

V and J are TRBV5-1 and TRBJ1-2; TRBD1 agrees at 7 bases. The germline V gene encodes CDR1 SGHRS and CDR2 YFSETQ. There are 15 residues in the CDR3. J lost 8 bases, V lost 6 bases, and 16 bases had no gene match. The CDR3 bases are TGCGCCAGCACCGTTCGGGGGGACAGTCTAAGGGGCTACACCTTC. This encodes CASTVRGDSLRGYTF.

The chain recombines TRBV12-3 or TRBV12-4 with TRBJ1-1, with 12 bases matching TRBD1. The CDR3 has 15 amino acids. The V gene end was trimmed by 5 bases and the J gene end by 6 bases; junction bases not matched to a gene: 7. CDR3 amino acids: CASSRDRGRAAEAFF. The CDR3 bases are TGTGCCAGCAGTAGGGACAGGGGGCGCGCCGCTGAAGCTTTCTTT.

This clonotype has just a few counts. The chain couples TRBV6-6 to TRBJ2-6, with D perhaps TRBD1 (5 bases). This CDR3 has 15 amino acids. V was shortened by 5 bases and J by 2 bases, with 10 bases between the two germline ends. The V gene's germline CDR1 is MNHNY and CDR2 SVGAGI (reference sequence). This CDR3 reads CASSPKGTGANVLTF. The CDR3 DNA follows: TGTGCCAGCAGTCCTAAGGGGACTGGGGCCAACGTCCTGACTTTC.

The rearrangement links TRBV5-1 to TRBJ2-3, with 9 bases that match TRBD2. CDR1 SGHRS and CDR2 YFSETQ come from the germline V gene. V trimming: 2 bases; J trimming: 1 base; junction bases outside the gene matches: 5. The CDR3 has 16 amino acids. The CDR3 here is CASSFGSGRRTDTQYF. CDR3 nucleotide sequence: TGCGCCAGCAGCTTCGGTAGCGGGAGACGCACAGATACGCAGTATTTT.

This rearrangement joins TRBV24-1 to TRBJ2-7, with D perhaps TRBD1 (5 bases). The V end lost 12 bases, the J end lost 2 bases, and 16 bases lay between the germline ends. The CDR3 covers 13 residues. The germline V gene has CDR1 KGHDR and CDR2 SFDVKD. CDR3 loop: CAASSRTTYEQYF. DNA for the CDR3: TGTGCCGCCTCAAGTAGGACAACCTACGAGCAGTACTTC.

This clonotype was found a few times. The genes are TRBV4-1 and TRBJ1-1, with TRBD1 matching 7 bases. The junction had 7 bases not matched to a gene; V was cut back by 6 bases and J by 3 bases. The CDR3 runs to 14 residues. CDR1 MGHRA and CDR2 YSYEKL come from the germline V gene. Here the CDR3 DNA reads TGCGCCAGCAGATCTGGACAGGTTTACACTGAAGCTTTCTTT. Protein product: CASRSGQVYTEAFF.

This clonotype was counted only a few times. The DNA is omitted, as the CDR3 cannot be located on it reliably, and the CDR3 follows TCRdb's listing. The CDR3 spells CASSGSFGAAYGYTF. The chain combines TRBV25-1 with TRBJ1-2; TRBD1 is the table's D call and was not checked against the DNA. Germline V gene sequence: CDR1 MGHDK, CDR2 SYGVNS. The CDR3 is made up of 15 amino acids, end residues included.

This clonotype turned up a few times. This chain uses TRBV7-6 with TRBJ2-5; perhaps TRBD1 as D (6 bases). The CDR3 has 15 amino acids. Trimming pared 1 base from V and 4 bases from J, leaving 13 bases between. Germline assignment: CDR1 SGHVS and CDR2 FNYEAQ. The CDR3 DNA reads TGTGCCAGCAGCTTAGGAGAGGGGGTAGGAGAGACCCAGTACTTC. This translates into CASSLGEGVGETQYF.

This rearrangement joins TRBV6-6 to TRBJ1-4; 8 positions match TRBD1. The CDR3 runs 14 residues. Germline trimming cut 10 bases from V and 8 bases from J; bases unmatched to any gene: 12. The germline V gene has CDR1 MNHNY and CDR2 SVGAGI (reference sequence). CDR3 protein: CATQQVSGGEKLFF. CDR3 nucleotide sequence: TGTGCCACCCAACAAGTTTCAGGGGGCGAAAAACTGTTTTTT.

CDR3 sequence reads: CATSDRGGHETGELFF. In DNA, the CDR3 is TGTGCCACCAGTGATCGCGGAGGCCATGAGACCGGGGAGCTGTTTTTT. The rearrangement links TRBV24-1 to TRBJ2-2; perhaps TRBD2 as D (5 bases). There are 16 residues in the CDR3. Germline V gene data show CDR1 as KGHDR and CDR2 as SFDVKD. With 3 bases removed from V and 5 bases from J, the gap between germline ends came to 15 bases.

The chain joins TRBV18 to TRBJ1-1, with no clear D. CDR1 and CDR2 (germline): KGHSH, LQKENI. Trimming took off 0 bases at V and 1 base at J, with 3 bases between the two ends. The CDR3 covers 13 residues. The CDR3 nucleotides read TGTGCCAGCTCACCACCAGGGAACACTGAAGCTTTCTTT. Protein product: CASSPPGNTEAFF.

This chain uses TRBV5-1 with TRBJ2-2; D not certain. The germline gives CDR1 SGHRS, CDR2 YFSETQ. V shed 0 bases and J shed 7 bases, with 7 bases lying between them. This CDR3 comprises 13 residues. The CDR3 DNA reads TGCGCCAGCAGCTTGGATGATATCGGGGAGCTGTTTTTT. Its protein product is CASSLDDIGELFF.

This clonotype was detected ten times or more. CDR3 in amino acids: CSARASLGSGGNNEQFF. DNA of the CDR3: TGCAGTGCTAGAGCCTCCCTTGGGAGCGGGGGAAATAATGAGCAGTTCTTC. The chain couples TRBV20-1 to TRBJ2-1; 8 bases map to TRBD2. In germline, CDR1 is DFQATT, CDR2 SNEGSKA (reference sequence). Losses at the gene ends were 1 base for V and 7 bases for J; bases not matched to a gene: 15. The CDR3 extends over 17 amino acids.

The CDR3: CASSSVSGQNTGELFF. In nucleotides, the CDR3 is TGTGCCAGCAGCTCTGTCTCGGGACAGAACACCGGGGAGCTGTTTTTT. The V gene is TRBV7-2, the J gene TRBJ2-2; a possible D gene is TRBD1 (6 bases). The CDR3 totals 16 residues. CDR1 is SGHTA, CDR2 FQGNSA, per germline. V was shortened by 4 bases and J by 1 base, with 13 bases between the two germline ends. The full variable domain, rest sourced from reference TRBV7-2 and TRBJ2-2, is GAGVSQSPSNKVTEKGKDVELRCDPISGHTALYWYRQSLGQGLEFLIYFQGNSAPDKSGLPSDRFSAERTGGSVSTLTIQRTQQEDSAVYLCASSSVSGQNTGELFFGEGSRLTVL.

The gene calls are TRBV18 and TRBJ2-1; 12 nucleotides match TRBD1. This CDR3 comprises 15 residues. J gave up 7 bases and V 3 bases, and 4 bases lay outside the gene matches. CDR1 and CDR2 from the germline V gene are KGHSH and LQKENI. CDR3 nucleotide sequence: TGTGCCAGCTCACCGGGACAGGGGGCGCGGAATGAGCAGTTCTTC. This translates into CASSPGQGARNEQFF.

This chain uses TRBV20-1 with TRBJ1-1, with 11 positions matching TRBD1. Per the germline V gene, CDR1 is DFQATT and CDR2 is SNEGSKA (reference sequence). Trimming removed 4 bases from V and 5 bases from J; junction bases left unmatched: 9. CDR3 length equals 15 residues. The CDR3 loop is CSATRTGGGRTEAFF. In DNA form, the CDR3 reads TGCAGTGCTACCCGGACAGGGGGCGGTAGGACTGAAGCTTTCTTT.

V gene TRBV25-1 combines with J gene TRBJ2-3; no definite D call. Germline-derived CDR1 and CDR2 are MGHDK and SYGVNS. This CDR3 contains 13 residues. Trimming removed 1 base at V and 14 bases at J, with 16 bases between. For the CDR3, the DNA is TGTGCCAGCAGTGAATCTTGGCTAGATAATCCGTATTTT. This encodes CASSESWLDNPYF.

The chain carries TRBV29-1 and TRBJ1-3, with D possibly matching TRBD1 (6 bases). The CDR3 extends over 14 amino acids. Germline V gene lookup returns CDR1 SQVTM and CDR2 ANQGSEA. The V and J ends lost 6 bases and 0 bases respectively, with 12 bases between them. The CDR3 DNA sequence: TGCAGCGTGGTCGGACAGAGCTCTGGAAACACCATATATTTT. This codes for CSVVGQSSGNTIYF.

The chain couples TRBV9 to TRBJ2-1, with D perhaps matching TRBD2 (6 bases). This CDR3 comprises 13 residues. The V end was cut by 0 bases, the J end by 10 bases, with 11 bases between. Germline V gene data show CDR1 as SGDLS and CDR2 as YYNGEE. CDR3 amino acids: CASSVGRGGEQFF. CDR3 nucleotides: TGTGCCAGCAGCGTAGGGAGGGGAGGAGAGCAGTTCTTC.

This clonotype appeared many times. This chain joins TRBV7-6 and TRBJ2-5; D remains unclear. Germline-derived CDR1 and CDR2 are SGHVS and FNYEAQ. The CDR3 is 13 amino acids. The ends were cut back, 3 bases at V and 2 bases at J, with 7 bases in the middle. CDR3 region: CASSFARQETQYF. The CDR3 nucleotides are TGTGCCAGCAGCTTTGCTAGACAAGAGACCCAGTACTTC.

V usage is TRBV7-3 and J usage is TRBJ2-5; 7 positions match TRBD2. Germline V gene sequence: CDR1 SGHTA, CDR2 FQGTGA. The CDR3 length is 13 residues. V dropped 5 bases and J dropped 6; count of bases not matched to a gene: 6. CDR3 sequence: CASSPGGAKTQYF. CDR3 sequence (DNA): TGTGCCAGCAGCCCGGGAGGAGCGAAGACCCAGTACTTC.

This clonotype was seen only a few times. This chain links TRBV5-1 with TRBJ2-4; the D gene is possibly TRBD2 (5 bases). Germline values: CDR1 SGHRS, CDR2 YFSETQ. Trimming took off 2 bases at V and 3 bases at J, with 12 bases between the two ends. CDR3 length equals 15 residues. CDR3 sequence: CASSFEGLGKNIQYF. The CDR3 DNA sequence: TGCGCCAGCAGCTTCGAGGGCTTAGGCAAAAACATTCAGTACTTC.

This clonotype was seen a few times. The rearrangement uses TRBV7-8 and TRBJ2-1; 10 bases map to TRBD2. CDR1 is SGHVS and CDR2 is FQNEAQ in the germline V gene. The CDR3 is 17 residues long. Germline trimming cut 0 bases from V and 2 bases from J; bases unmatched to any gene: 4. The CDR3 loop is CASSLAPTSGAYNEQFF. The CDR3 DNA reads TGTGCCAGCAGCTTAGCCCCTACTAGCGGGGCCTACAATGAGCAGTTCTTC.

This clonotype was picked up a small number of times. The CDR3 coding sequence is TGTGCCAGCAGCGTAGGCCCCCGGTTGGACACCGGGGAGCTGTTTTTT. Its protein product is CASSVGPRLDTGELFF. V and J are TRBV9 and TRBJ2-2, with unresolved D. V was clipped by 0 bases and J by 3 bases, with 12 bases between them. CDR3 length equals 16 residues. Per germline, CDR1 SGDLS and CDR2 YYNGEE.

The rearrangement uses TRBV5-1 and TRBJ2-5; 9 bases agree with TRBD1. Looked up from germline, CDR1 is SGHRS and CDR2 is YFSETQ. V shed 7 bases and J 5 bases; nucleotides not matched to a gene: 12. The CDR3 spans 15 residues. CDR3 bases: TGCGCCAGCTGTCTGGGACAGGGCGTAGGGGAGACCCAGTACTTC. It is translated as CASCLGQGVGETQYF.